This TCR beta chain appears in the sequencing data of a study of identical twins. This clonotype was recorded a few times. TCRdb reprocessed the 5' RACE reads via MiXCR and lists one record per CDR3 protein. The data hold roughly 690,000 distinct CDR3 sequences, with 21% observed a single time. The CDR3 consists of 16 residues. The ends lost 4 bases at V and 3 bases at J; junction bases unmatched: 8. These data were also reused for a study on T cells expressing NK-cell markers. That paper notes: Topping the CD3+CD56-NKG2C+ fraction as well were these clonotypes, in a few donors.

This TCR was sampled from a woman aged 18 to 35 in good health. Sequencing was done on a sample of PBMCs. The rearrangement joins TRBV12-3 or TRBV12-4 to TRBJ2-7, with 11 bases matching TRBD2. The CDR3, as DNA: TGTGCCAGCAGTTCCCCCAGACTAGCGGGGCTCTACGAGCAGTACTTC. It codes for CASSSPRLAGLYEQYF.